Sequencing of this TCR beta chain was carried out in a study of blood T cell repertoires in COVID-19. V lost 4 bases, J lost 3 bases, and 20 bases lay in between. The CDR3 covers 16 residues. CDR1 SGHRS and CDR2 YFSETQ come from the germline V gene. Authors' methods: By means of reference gene primer amplification, nucleated cell counts were estimated. The repertoire was sequenced with immunoSEQ multiplex PCR; TCRdb's copy has only in-frame clones and lacks some. That table gives V, J and clone size, and the DNA gave D and trimming. The repertoire includes 300,000 to 450,000 clones, about 87% of them detected once, and 2.3% sits in the top ten.

Sequencing input: peripheral blood. The chain joins TRBV5-1 to TRBJ2-7, with D tentatively TRBD2 (6 bases). This sequence was found in a woman in her sixties or seventies with COVID-19, enrolled during active disease. The CDR3 protein is CASSRSPALANYEQYF. The DNA of the CDR3 is TGCGCCAGCAGCCGTTCCCCCGCCCTAGCGAACTACGAGCAGTACTTC.